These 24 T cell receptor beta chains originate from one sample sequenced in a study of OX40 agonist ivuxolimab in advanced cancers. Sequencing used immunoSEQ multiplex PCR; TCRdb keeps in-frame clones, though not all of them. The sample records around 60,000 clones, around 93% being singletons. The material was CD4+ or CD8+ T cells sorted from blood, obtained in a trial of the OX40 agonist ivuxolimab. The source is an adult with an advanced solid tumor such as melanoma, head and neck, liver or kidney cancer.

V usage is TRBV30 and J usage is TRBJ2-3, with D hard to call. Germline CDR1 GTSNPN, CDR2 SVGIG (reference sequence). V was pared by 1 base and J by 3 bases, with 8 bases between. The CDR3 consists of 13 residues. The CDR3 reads CAWSELGTDTQYF. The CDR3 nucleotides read TGTGCCTGGAGTGAGCTAGGGACAGATACGCAGTATTTT.

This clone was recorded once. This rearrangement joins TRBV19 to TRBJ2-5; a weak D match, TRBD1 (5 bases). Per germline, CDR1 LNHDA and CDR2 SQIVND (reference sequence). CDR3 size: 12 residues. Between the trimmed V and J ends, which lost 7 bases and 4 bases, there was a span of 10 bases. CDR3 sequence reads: CASNHQGETQYF. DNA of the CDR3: TGTGCCAGTAACCACCAGGGAGAGACCCAGTACTTC.

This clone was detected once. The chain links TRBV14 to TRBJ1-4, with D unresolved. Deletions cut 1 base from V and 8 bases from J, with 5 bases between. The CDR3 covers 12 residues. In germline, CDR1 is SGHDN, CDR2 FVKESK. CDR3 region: CASSQVGEKLFF. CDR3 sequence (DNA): TGTGCCAGCAGCCAAGTCGGGGAAAAACTGTTTTTT.

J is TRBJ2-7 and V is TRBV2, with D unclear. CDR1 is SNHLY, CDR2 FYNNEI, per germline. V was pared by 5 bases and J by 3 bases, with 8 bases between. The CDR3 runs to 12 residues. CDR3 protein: CASSLGYYEQYF. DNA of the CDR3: TGTGCCAGCAGTCTTGGGTACTACGAGCAGTACTTC.

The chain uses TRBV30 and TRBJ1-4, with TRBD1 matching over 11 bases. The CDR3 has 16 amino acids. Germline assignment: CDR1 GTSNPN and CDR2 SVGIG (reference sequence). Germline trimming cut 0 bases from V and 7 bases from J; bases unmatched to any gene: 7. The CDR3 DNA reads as TGTGCCTGGAGTGTACCGGGACAGGGGGTTCTTGAAAAACTGTTTTTT. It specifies CAWSVPGQGVLEKLFF.

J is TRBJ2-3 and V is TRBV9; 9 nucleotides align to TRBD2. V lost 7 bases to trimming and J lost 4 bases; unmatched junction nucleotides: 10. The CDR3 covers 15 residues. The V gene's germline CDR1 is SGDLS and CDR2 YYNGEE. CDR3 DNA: TGTGCCAGCCCCTGGTTAGCGGGAGAGTCAGATACGCAGTATTTT. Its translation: CASPWLAGESDTQYF. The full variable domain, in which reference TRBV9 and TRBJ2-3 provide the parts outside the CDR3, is DSGVTQTPKHLITATGQRVTLRCSPRSGDLSVYWYQQSLDQGLQFLIQYYNGEERAKGNILERFSAQQFPDLHSELNLSSLELGDSALYFCASPWLAGESDTQYFGPGTRLTVL.

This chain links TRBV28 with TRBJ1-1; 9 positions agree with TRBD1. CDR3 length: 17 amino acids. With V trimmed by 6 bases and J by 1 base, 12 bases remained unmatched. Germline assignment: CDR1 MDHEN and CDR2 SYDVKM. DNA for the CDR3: TGTGCCAGCAGGCCAGTGCTTCAGACAGGGGGGAACACTGAAGCTTTCTTT. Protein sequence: CASRPVLQTGGNTEAFF.

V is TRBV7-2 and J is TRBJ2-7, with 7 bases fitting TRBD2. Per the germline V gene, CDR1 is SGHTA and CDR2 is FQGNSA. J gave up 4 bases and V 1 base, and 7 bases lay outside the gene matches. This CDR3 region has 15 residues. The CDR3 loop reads CASSLGGGDQYEQYF. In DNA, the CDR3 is TGTGCCAGCAGCTTAGGGGGGGGAGACCAATACGAGCAGTACTTC.

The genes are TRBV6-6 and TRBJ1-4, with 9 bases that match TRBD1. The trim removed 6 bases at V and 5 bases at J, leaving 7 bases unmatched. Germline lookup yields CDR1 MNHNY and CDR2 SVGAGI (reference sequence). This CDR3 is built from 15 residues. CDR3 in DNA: TGTGCCAGCAGGAACAGGGGGCTTGGGAATGAAAAACTGTTTTTT. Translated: CASRNRGLGNEKLFF.

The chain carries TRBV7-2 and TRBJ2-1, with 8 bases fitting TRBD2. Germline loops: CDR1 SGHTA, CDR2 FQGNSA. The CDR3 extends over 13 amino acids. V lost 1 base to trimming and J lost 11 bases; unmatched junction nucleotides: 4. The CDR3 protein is CASSLDASGQQFF. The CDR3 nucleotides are TGTGCCAGCAGCTTAGATGCTAGCGGGCAGCAGTTCTTC.

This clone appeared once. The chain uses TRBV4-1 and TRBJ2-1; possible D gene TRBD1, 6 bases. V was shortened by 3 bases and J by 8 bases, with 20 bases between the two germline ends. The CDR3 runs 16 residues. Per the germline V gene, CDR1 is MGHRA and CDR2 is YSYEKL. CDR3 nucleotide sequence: TGCGCCAGCAGCCAGAGCTACAGGGTTGAGGTCTATGAGCAGTTCTTC. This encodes CASSQSYRVEVYEQFF.

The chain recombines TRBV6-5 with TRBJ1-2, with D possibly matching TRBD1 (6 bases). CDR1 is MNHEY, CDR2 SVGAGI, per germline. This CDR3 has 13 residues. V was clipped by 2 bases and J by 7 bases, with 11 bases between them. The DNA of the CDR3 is TGTGCCAGCAGTTACCTTCAGGGGCCTGGCTACACCTTC. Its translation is CASSYLQGPGYTF.

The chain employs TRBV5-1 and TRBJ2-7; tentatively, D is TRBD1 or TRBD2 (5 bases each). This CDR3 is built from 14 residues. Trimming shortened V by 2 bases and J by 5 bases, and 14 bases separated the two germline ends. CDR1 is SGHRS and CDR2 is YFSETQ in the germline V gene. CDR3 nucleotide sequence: TGCGCCAGCAGCTTAGGGGACGTTCGGGACGAGCAGTACTTC. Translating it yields CASSLGDVRDEQYF.

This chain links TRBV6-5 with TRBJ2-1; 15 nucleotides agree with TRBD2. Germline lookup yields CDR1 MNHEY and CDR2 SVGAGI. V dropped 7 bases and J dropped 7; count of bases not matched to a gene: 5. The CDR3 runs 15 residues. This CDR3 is CASKTGTSGRNEQFF. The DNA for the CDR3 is TGTGCCAGCAAAACCGGGACTAGCGGGAGGAATGAGCAGTTCTTC.

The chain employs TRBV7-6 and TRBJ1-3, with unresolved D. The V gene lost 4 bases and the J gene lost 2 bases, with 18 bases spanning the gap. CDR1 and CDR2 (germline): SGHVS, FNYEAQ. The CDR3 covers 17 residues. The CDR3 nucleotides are TGTGCCAGCAGCTCCAAGCTTGCGGGAGCGGCTGGAAACACCATATATTTT. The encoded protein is CASSSKLAGAAGNTIYF.

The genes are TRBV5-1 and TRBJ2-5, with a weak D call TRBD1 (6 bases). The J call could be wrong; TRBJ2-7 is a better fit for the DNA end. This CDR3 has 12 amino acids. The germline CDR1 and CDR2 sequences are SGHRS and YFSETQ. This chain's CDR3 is CASSSTGDEQYF. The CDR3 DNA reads TGCGCCAGCAGCTCGACAGGAGACGAGCAGTACTTC.

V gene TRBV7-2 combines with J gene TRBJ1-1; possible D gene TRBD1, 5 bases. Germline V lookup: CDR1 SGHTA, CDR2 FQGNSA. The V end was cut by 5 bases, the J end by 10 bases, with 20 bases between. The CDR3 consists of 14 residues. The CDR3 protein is CASSAQTERLGAFF. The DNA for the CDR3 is TGTGCCAGCAGCGCCCAGACAGAAAGGCTGGGAGCTTTCTTT.

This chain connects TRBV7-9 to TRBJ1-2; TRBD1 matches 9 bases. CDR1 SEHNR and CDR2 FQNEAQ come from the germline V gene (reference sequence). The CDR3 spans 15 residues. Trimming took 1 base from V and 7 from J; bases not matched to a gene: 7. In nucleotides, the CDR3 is TGTGCCAGCAGCTTAGAGCGACAGGGGGGAACTGGCTACACCTTC. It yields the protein CASSLERQGGTGYTF.

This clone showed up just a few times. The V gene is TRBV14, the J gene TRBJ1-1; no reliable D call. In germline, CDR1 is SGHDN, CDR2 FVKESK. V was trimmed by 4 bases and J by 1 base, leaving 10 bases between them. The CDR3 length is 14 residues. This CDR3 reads CASSPITQNTEAFF. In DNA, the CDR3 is TGTGCCAGCAGCCCGATTACACAGAACACTGAAGCTTTCTTT.

Written as DNA, the CDR3 is TGTGCCAGCAGTTACGGGACAGGGGCCGGGAACATTCAGTACTTC. It encodes CASSYGTGAGNIQYF. This rearrangement joins TRBV6-5 to TRBJ2-4; 10 bases agree with TRBD1. Germline values: CDR1 MNHEY, CDR2 SVGAGI. The CDR3 runs to 15 residues. The junction had 5 bases not matched to a gene; V was cut back by 2 bases and J by 7 bases.

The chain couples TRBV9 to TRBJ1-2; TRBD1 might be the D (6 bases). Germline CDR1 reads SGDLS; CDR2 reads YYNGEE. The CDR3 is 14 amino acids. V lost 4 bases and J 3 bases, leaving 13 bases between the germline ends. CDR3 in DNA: TGTGCCAGCAGCCCTCAGACAGGCCACTATGGCTACACCTTC. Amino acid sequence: CASSPQTGHYGYTF. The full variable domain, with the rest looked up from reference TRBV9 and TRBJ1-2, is DSGVTQTPKHLITATGQRVTLRCSPRSGDLSVYWYQQSLDQGLQFLIQYYNGEERAKGNILERFSAQQFPDLHSELNLSSLELGDSALYFCASSPQTGHYGYTFGSGTRLTVV.

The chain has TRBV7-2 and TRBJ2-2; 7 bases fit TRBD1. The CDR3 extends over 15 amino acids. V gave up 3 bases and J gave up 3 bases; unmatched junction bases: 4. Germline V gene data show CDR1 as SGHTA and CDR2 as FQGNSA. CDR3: CASSLTGTDTGELFF. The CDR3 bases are TGTGCCAGCAGCTTGACAGGGACCGACACCGGGGAGCTGTTTTTT.

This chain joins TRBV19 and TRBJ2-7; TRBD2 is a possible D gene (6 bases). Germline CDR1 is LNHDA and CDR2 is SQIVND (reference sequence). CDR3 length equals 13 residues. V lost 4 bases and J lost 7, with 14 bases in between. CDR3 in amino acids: CASSSSGRREQYF. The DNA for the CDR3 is TGTGCCAGTAGTAGTAGCGGACGTCGGGAGCAGTACTTC.

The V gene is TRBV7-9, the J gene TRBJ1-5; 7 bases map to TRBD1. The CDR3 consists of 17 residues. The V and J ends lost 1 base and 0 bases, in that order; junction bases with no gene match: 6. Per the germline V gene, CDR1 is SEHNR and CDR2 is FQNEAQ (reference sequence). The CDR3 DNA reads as TGTGCCAGCAGCTTAGGAGGGGGCCGCCATAGCAATCAGCCCCAGCATTTT. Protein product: CASSLGGGRHSNQPQHF. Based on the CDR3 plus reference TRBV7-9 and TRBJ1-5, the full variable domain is DTGVSQNPRHKITKRGQNVTFRCDPISEHNRLYWYRQTLGQGPEFLTYFQNEAQLEKSRLLSDRFSAERPKGSFSTLEIQRTEQGDSAMYLCASSLGGGRHSNQPQHFGDGTRLSIL.